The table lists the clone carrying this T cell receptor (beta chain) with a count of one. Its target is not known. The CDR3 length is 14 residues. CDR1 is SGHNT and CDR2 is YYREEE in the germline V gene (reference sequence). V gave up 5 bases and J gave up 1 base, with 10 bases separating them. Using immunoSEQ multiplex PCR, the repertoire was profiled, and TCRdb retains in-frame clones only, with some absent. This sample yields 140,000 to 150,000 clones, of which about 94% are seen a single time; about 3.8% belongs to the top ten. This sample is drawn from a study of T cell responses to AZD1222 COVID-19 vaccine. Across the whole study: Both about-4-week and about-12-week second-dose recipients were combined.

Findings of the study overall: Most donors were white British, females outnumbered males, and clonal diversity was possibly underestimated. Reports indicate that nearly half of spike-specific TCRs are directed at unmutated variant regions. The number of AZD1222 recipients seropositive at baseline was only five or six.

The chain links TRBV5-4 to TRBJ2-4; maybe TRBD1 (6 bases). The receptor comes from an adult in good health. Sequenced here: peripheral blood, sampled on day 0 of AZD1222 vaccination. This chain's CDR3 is CASSFQGAKNIQYF. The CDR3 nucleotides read TGTGCCAGCAGTTTCCAGGGGGCCAAAAACATTCAGTACTTC.